The 20 T cell receptor beta chains reported below all come from one sample, sequenced in a study of graft-versus-host responses after intestinal transplantation. Antigens of these TCRs are unknown. Profiling relied on immunoSEQ multiplex PCR, and the TCRdb table lists in-frame clones only, not all of them. The repertoire includes roughly 89,000 clones, about 94% of them detected once, and around 0.17% sits in the top ten. The material was unstimulated CD4+ T cells sorted from spleen or lymph node cells, obtained before intestinal transplant. These receptors came from a human donor who received an intestinal transplant.

The rearrangement uses TRBV2 and TRBJ2-1; 7 bases align to TRBD2. This CDR3 spans 14 amino acids. V was pared by 8 bases and J by 0 bases, with 4 bases of the junction left unmatched. Germline V lookup: CDR1 SNHLY, CDR2 FYNNEI. The CDR3 bases are TGTGCCAGCGCACTAGCGAGCTCCTACAATGAGCAGTTCTTC. Its translation: CASALASSYNEQFF. Full variable domain (missing parts from reference TRBV2 and TRBJ2-1): EPEVTQTPSHQVTQMGQEVILRCVPISNHLYFYWYRQILGQKVEFLVSFYNNEISEKSEIFDDQFSVERPDGSNFTLKIRSTKLEDSAMYFCASALASSYNEQFFGPGTRLTVL.

The rearrangement links TRBV10-3 to TRBJ1-1; TRBD1 matches 12 bases. With V trimmed by 4 bases and J by 0 bases, 3 bases remained unmatched. Per the germline V gene, CDR1 is ENHRY and CDR2 is SYGVKD. CDR3 length: 16 amino acids. CDR3 amino acids: CAISGDRGPMNTEAFF. The CDR3 nucleotides read TGTGCCATCAGTGGGGACAGGGGGCCCATGAACACTGAAGCTTTCTTT.

V usage is TRBV5-4 and J usage is TRBJ2-1, with a possible D match to TRBD2 (5 bases). Looked up from germline, CDR1 is SGHNT and CDR2 is YYREEE (reference sequence). The CDR3 loop spans 14 amino acids. Trimming took 3 bases from V and 7 from J, leaving 14 bases between them. CDR3 loop: CASSSFSGGNEQFF. Written as DNA, the CDR3 is TGTGCCAGCAGCTCCTTCAGCGGCGGTAATGAGCAGTTCTTC.

The chain couples TRBV7-8 to TRBJ1-6, with D perhaps matching TRBD1 (5 bases). The CDR3 extends over 12 amino acids. Per the germline V gene, CDR1 is SGHVS and CDR2 is FQNEAQ. V lost 3 bases to trimming and J lost 14 bases, with 11 bases between them. CDR3 nucleotide sequence: TGTGCCAGCAGCTTGGGGCTGGGGACCCTCCACTTT. Translated: CASSLGLGTLHF.

The genes are TRBV5-1 and TRBJ1-1; 9 bases line up with TRBD1. The CDR3 length is 14 residues. The J segment lost 5 bases and the V segment lost 3 bases, leaving 5 bases of the junction unmatched. CDR1 and CDR2 from the germline V gene are SGHRS and YFSETQ. The CDR3 DNA is TGCGCCAGCAGCTCAACAGGGGGCGGGACTGAAGCTTTCTTT. It codes for CASSSTGGGTEAFF.

The V call is TRBV5-4, the J call TRBJ2-3; 7 bases line up with TRBD1. Germline trimming cut 4 bases from V and 3 bases from J; bases unmatched to any gene: 8. CDR3 size: 15 residues. Germline V gene data show CDR1 as SGHNT and CDR2 as YYREEE (reference sequence). CDR3 nucleotides: TGTGCCAGCAGCCGGCTCGGGACAGATACAGATACGCAGTATTTT. It translates to CASSRLGTDTDTQYF.

The table lists this clone with a count of one. This chain links TRBV29-1 with TRBJ2-5, with D tentatively TRBD2 (7 bases). Trimming cost V 7 bases and J 7 bases, with 13 bases left between them. Germline V gene lookup returns CDR1 SQVTM and CDR2 ANQGSEA. This CDR3 has 11 amino acids. The CDR3 DNA reads TGCAGCGCCGATGGGGGGGCGACCCAGTACTTC. Amino acids: CSADGGATQYF.

This clone was counted between two and nine times. This chain links TRBV2 with TRBJ1-6, with 10 bases aligning to TRBD1. Germline V gene sequence: CDR1 SNHLY, CDR2 FYNNEI. V gave up 6 bases and J gave up 2 bases; unmatched junction bases: 4. The CDR3 covers 16 residues. The CDR3: CASRLDRGTYNSPLHF. The CDR3 region has the DNA TGTGCCAGCAGGTTGGACAGGGGGACCTATAATTCACCCCTCCACTTT.

The chain recombines TRBV2 with TRBJ2-3, with D possibly TRBD2 on 6 matching bases. Germline CDR1 SNHLY, CDR2 FYNNEI. V gave up 4 bases and J gave up 3 bases, with 14 bases separating them. The CDR3 is 15 residues long. In nucleotides, the CDR3 is TGTGCCAGCAGTGGAAAACTAGCTTTGACAGATACGCAGTATTTT. Translation: CASSGKLALTDTQYF.

This chain uses TRBV6-6 with TRBJ1-5; 9 bases agree with TRBD1. Unmatched junction bases numbered 4, after V lost 3 bases and J lost 4 bases. This CDR3 has 15 residues. From germline, CDR1 is MNHNY and CDR2 SVGAGI (reference sequence). CDR3 protein: CASSYQGQGNQPQHF. Written as DNA, the CDR3 is TGTGCCAGCAGTTATCAGGGACAGGGAAATCAGCCCCAGCATTTT.

This clone was observed a single time. V usage is TRBV6-5 and J usage is TRBJ1-2, with D tentatively TRBD1 (6 bases). Trimming took 0 bases from V and 7 from J, leaving 15 bases between them. The CDR3 has 15 amino acids. Looked up from germline, CDR1 is MNHEY and CDR2 is SVGAGI. The CDR3 region is CASSYSRVAGAGYTF. The CDR3 DNA follows: TGTGCCAGCAGTTACTCGAGAGTCGCGGGGGCTGGCTACACCTTC.

The genes are TRBV7-9 and TRBJ2-7; TRBD1 matches at 7 bases. The CDR3 sequence is 14 residues long. The germline gives CDR1 SEHNR, CDR2 FQNEAQ (reference sequence). The J segment lost 5 bases and the V segment lost 4 bases, leaving 8 bases of the junction unmatched. The CDR3 loop is CASSSYRGVHEQYF. The CDR3 DNA follows: TGTGCCAGCAGCTCTTACAGGGGAGTGCACGAGCAGTACTTC.

The chain recombines TRBV28 with TRBJ2-6; tentatively, D is TRBD1 (6 bases). The germline V gene has CDR1 MDHEN and CDR2 SYDVKM. This CDR3 is built from 15 residues. V was pared by 4 bases and J by 4 bases, with 11 bases between. The CDR3 reads CASSSTGIGANVLTF. DNA for the CDR3: TGTGCCAGCAGTTCCACAGGGATCGGGGCCAACGTCCTGACTTTC.

The chain couples TRBV5-1 to TRBJ1-6; D is perhaps TRBD1 (5 bases). CDR3 length: 14 amino acids. V was pared by 2 bases and J by 8 bases, with 11 bases between. In germline, CDR1 is SGHRS, CDR2 YFSETQ. The CDR3 DNA is TGCGCCAGCAGCTTAGGGACTTTTGATTCACCCCTCCACTTT. Translating gives CASSLGTFDSPLHF.

The sample holds a few counts of this clone. The V call is TRBV27, the J call TRBJ1-1; D might be TRBD1 (5 bases). CDR1 is MNHEY and CDR2 is SMNVEV in the germline V gene (reference sequence). Trimming took off 4 bases at V and 0 bases at J, with 12 bases between the two ends. The CDR3 consists of 15 residues. The CDR3 is CASSSRRQLNTEAFF. The CDR3 DNA reads TGTGCCAGCAGTTCCCGCCGACAGCTGAACACTGAAGCTTTCTTT.

This sequence joins TRBV5-4 and TRBJ1-1; TRBD1 matches 10 bases. V was pared by 3 bases and J by 1 base, with 9 bases of the junction left unmatched. Germline V gene data show CDR1 as SGHNT and CDR2 as YYREEE (reference sequence). The CDR3 is 17 residues long. CDR3 sequence (DNA): TGTGCCAGCAGCTCGCGACAGGGGGCGCAGGGGAACACTGAAGCTTTCTTT. This gives the protein CASSSRQGAQGNTEAFF.

The V call is TRBV27, the J call TRBJ1-2; D is possibly TRBD1 (6 bases). The V gene lost 4 bases and the J gene lost 4 bases, with 19 bases spanning the gap. CDR1 MNHEY and CDR2 SMNVEV come from the germline V gene (reference sequence). The CDR3 loop spans 16 amino acids. This chain's CDR3 is CASSSGWTGTSYGYTF. The CDR3, as DNA: TGTGCCAGCAGTTCCGGATGGACCGGGACATCCTATGGCTACACCTTC.

This CDR3 reads CASSSGGTRLNEQFF. The CDR3, as DNA: TGTGCCAGCAGTTCGGGAGGGACTAGGCTCAATGAGCAGTTCTTC. This sequence joins TRBV28 and TRBJ2-1, with TRBD2 matching 8 bases. The CDR3 consists of 15 residues. Germline V CDR1 and CDR2: MDHEN, SYDVKM. Trimming took 4 bases from V and 6 from J; bases not matched to a gene: 8.

The chain couples TRBV5-4 to TRBJ2-7, with TRBD2 matching 12 bases. Trimming removed 4 bases from V and 3 bases from J; junction bases left unmatched: 8. The germline CDR1 and CDR2 sequences are SGHNT and YYREEE (reference sequence). CDR3 length: 16 amino acids. This CDR3 reads CASSRSKGLAGYEQYF. CDR3 DNA: TGTGCCAGCAGCCGGAGTAAGGGACTAGCGGGCTACGAGCAGTACTTC. The variable domain in full, with the rest retrieved from reference TRBV5-4 and TRBJ2-7, is ETGVTQSPTHLIKTRGQQVTLRCSSQSGHNTVSWYQQALGQGPQFIFQYYREEENGRGNFPPRFSGLQFPNYSSELNVNALELDDSALYLCASSRSKGLAGYEQYFGPGTRLTVT.

The rearrangement links TRBV5-6 to TRBJ1-2, with a weak D call TRBD1 (5 bases). Germline V CDR1 and CDR2: SGHDT, YYEEEE. V dropped 3 bases and J dropped 7 bases, with 10 bases sitting between them. This CDR3 comprises 12 residues. Here the CDR3 reads CASSSGVRGYTF. In nucleotides, the CDR3 is TGTGCCAGCAGCTCGGGGGTCCGTGGCTACACCTTC.